This TCR beta chain comes out of a study of identical twins. Study-level findings and limits: While abundant cord blood beta clonotypes carried fewer insertions, memory repertoires showed no such pattern. Zero-insertion analyses were open to partial confounding by invariant MAIT and iNKT cells.

All donors comprised healthy Caucasians. Trimming at V came to 4 bases and at J to 2 bases, leaving 8 bases not matched to a gene. This CDR3 is built from 16 residues. Per the germline V gene, CDR1 is MDHEN and CDR2 is SYDVKM. This clonotype was seen a handful of times. Its antigen is as yet unknown. Carrying unique molecular identifiers, the cDNA also gained a universal primer site through template switching. TCRdb passed the 5' RACE reads through MiXCR, listing each CDR3 protein once. The sample lists some 600,000 distinct CDR3 sequences; under 8.5% were seen once. This same sample was also part of a study on yellow fever vaccine responses in identical twins.

The sample was PBMCs. The J gene is TRBJ1-5, the V gene TRBV28; 7 positions match TRBD1. This TCR came from a woman aged 18-29 years in good health. The DNA of the CDR3 is TGTGCCAGCAGTTCCTCCGACAGGGCAGGCAATCAGCCCCAGCATTTT. Translation gives CASSSSDRAGNQPQHF.